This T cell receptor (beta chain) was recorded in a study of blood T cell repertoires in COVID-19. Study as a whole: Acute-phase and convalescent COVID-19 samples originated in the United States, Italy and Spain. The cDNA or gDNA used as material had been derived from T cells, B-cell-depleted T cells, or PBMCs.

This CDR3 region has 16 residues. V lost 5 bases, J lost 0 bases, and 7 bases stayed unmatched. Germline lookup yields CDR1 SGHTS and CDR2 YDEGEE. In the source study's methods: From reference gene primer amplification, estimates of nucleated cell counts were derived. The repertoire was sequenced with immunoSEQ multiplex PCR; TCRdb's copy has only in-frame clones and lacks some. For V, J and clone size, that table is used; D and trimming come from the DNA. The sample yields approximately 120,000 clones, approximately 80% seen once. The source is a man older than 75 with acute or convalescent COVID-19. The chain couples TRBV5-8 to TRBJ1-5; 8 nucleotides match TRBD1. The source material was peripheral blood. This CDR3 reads CASSSGQGNSNQPQHF. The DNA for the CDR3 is TGTGCCAGCAGTTCTGGACAGGGTAATAGCAATCAGCCCCAGCATTTT.